This T cell receptor beta chain is drawn from a study of beta chain features in type 1 diabetes. V lost 2 bases and J 4 bases, leaving 16 bases between the germline ends. CDR1 is MNHEY, CDR2 SVGAGI, per germline. This CDR3 is 16 amino acids long. What was sequenced were expressed TCRB transcripts, since all of the isolated RNA had been reverse transcribed. Clones were read by immunoSEQ multiplex PCR, and TCRdb kept only the in-frame ones, dropping some. The sample lists around 400,000 clones; 10% to 15% were seen once. The sample consisted of naive CD4+ T cells from blood. The V and J genes are TRBV6-5 and TRBJ2-3; possibly TRBD2 for D (7 bases). This clonotype was obtained from a man younger than 35 in good health. The CDR3 DNA sequence: TGTGCCAGCAGTTACAGAGGGGGGGGCCGTTCAGATACGCAGTATTTT. This encodes CASSYRGGGRSDTQYF.